The subject of this entry is one T cell receptor (beta chain). Its recognized antigen is unknown. Nothing much larger sits one base from this clone, and base qualities are not available. The entry originates in a study of blood T cell repertoires in COVID-19 (TCRdb year 2020). Turning to the overall study: Samples from collaborators originated in the United States, Italy and Spain and spanned both the acute and convalescent phases of COVID-19. The prospective study material was composed of cDNA or gDNA derived from T cells, B-cell-depleted T cells, or PBMCs. The dataset comprised deeply sampled blood TCRbeta repertoires from subjects exposed to, actively infected with, or recovered from COVID-19. The repertoires were released in a freely available public database intended as a resource for research on the immune response to SARS-CoV-2. The samples were drawn from the first 160 participants of the ongoing ImmuneRACE study and from 950 to 1,500 subjects provided by 6 global collaborators. The sample metadata nearly always contained a de-identified subject ID, COVID-19 status, age in years and sex. Where available, HLA class I and class II types were taken from metadata supplied by the sample provider and were not determined by assay-based typing.

TCRbeta CDR3 regions were amplified from genomic DNA using the immunoSEQ Assay, a bias-controlled multiplex PCR. Concerning the study's data processing: Nucleated cell counts per sample were estimated from amplification of reference gene primers within the assay. To quantify the absolute abundance of each unique TCRbeta CDR3 rearrangement, sequence reads were collapsed and filtered. For each sample, productive Simpson clonality was calculated as the square root of Simpson's diversity index across productive rearrangements. The clones in this table, taken by TCRdb from immuneACCESS, are in-frame only. Not every clone is retained; where verified, under half of the shortfall comes from an unresolved V gene, and the cause of the rest is unknown. Clonal size and the V and J genes are those of that table, whereas D and trimming came from the DNA. Here the sample has 150,000 to 200,000 clones; 82% occur a single time. 8.4% of the sample is held by the ten biggest clonotypes.

The research as a whole found: How much clinical and demographic metadata was included differed by source and by participant, and the metadata was provided uncurated.

The CDR3 contains 15 residues, cysteine and phenylalanine counted. The DNA shown is the 45-base CDR3, in frame from base 1. The V and J ends are trimmed by 5 bases and 7 bases, leaving 19 bases between them. Sequences LNHDA (CDR1) and SQIVND (CDR2) are obtained from the germline V gene (reference sequence). Each collaborating institution followed its own protocols to collect whole blood in K2EDTA tubes. Collaborator samples were shipped for TCRbeta analysis as frozen whole blood, isolated PBMCs, or DNA extracted from either sample type. This receptor was taken from a woman between 70 and 85 years old with acute or convalescent COVID-19. Source material: peripheral blood. The V and J genes are TRBV19 and TRBJ2-3; the D gene is possibly TRBD2, with 7 bases matching. The CDR3 protein sequence reads: CASSPEGGAVNTQYF. The sequenced DNA is TGTGCCAGTAGTCCAGAAGGGGGGGCTGTGAATACGCAGTATTTT.